The 15 T cell receptor beta chains listed next were all sequenced from one sample in a study of CD8 T cells in ankylosing spondylitis. Notes on the study in general: A TCR beta motif made of fewer than ten highly homologous variants seemed typical of ankylosing spondylitis blood.

Their cognate antigens are unknown. TCRdb reprocessed the 5' RACE reads via MiXCR and lists one record per CDR3 protein. The profile shows about 90,000 distinct CDR3 sequences, roughly 9% of them singletons. Sequencing input: blood, either unsorted or a sorted T cell fraction (not recorded which). The receptors shown here come from a male donor with ankylosing spondylitis.

This clonotype has ten or more counts. The CDR3 spells CSVASGQGAGEQYF. CDR3 coding DNA: TGCAGCGTTGCCTCCGGGCAGGGGGCTGGCGAGCAGTACTTC. V usage is TRBV29-1 and J usage is TRBJ2-7; 8 bases match TRBD1. The CDR3 has 14 residues. After removal of 4 bases from V and 6 bases from J, the junction contained 11 bases not matched to a gene. Germline CDR1 SQVTM, CDR2 ANQGSEA.

This clonotype was seen many times. This rearrangement joins TRBV27 to TRBJ1-1, with D maybe TRBD1 (5 bases). Trimming left V 1 base short and J 8 bases short, with 11 bases between. Per the germline V gene, CDR1 is MNHEY and CDR2 is SMNVEV (reference sequence). The CDR3 is made up of 13 amino acids. The CDR3 spells CASSLYRQSEAFF. As DNA, the CDR3 is TGTGCCAGCAGTTTATATAGACAGTCCGAAGCTTTCTTT.

In regard to this clonotype: Given a much more abundant clone one base away, this may be a read error. This sequence joins TRBV14 and TRBJ2-1; 7 nucleotides align to TRBD2. The CDR3 sequence is 15 residues long. Looked up from germline, CDR1 is SGHDN and CDR2 is FVKESK. The DNA for the CDR3 is TGTGCCAGCAGTGTACCGGGAGGTCCCTACAATGGGCAGTTCTTC. Its translation is CASSVPGGPYNGQFF.

This sequence joins TRBV27 and TRBJ2-3; no definite D call. Germline CDR1 is MNHEY and CDR2 is SMNVEV (reference sequence). The CDR3 loop spans 14 amino acids. Between the trimmed V and J ends, which lost 1 base and 2 bases, there was a span of 7 bases. CDR3 nucleotide sequence: TGTGCCAGCAGTTTATACCCCCCCACAGATACGCAGTATTTT. Translation gives CASSLYPPTDTQYF.

This clonotype was found a few times. The gene calls are TRBV7-8 and TRBJ2-5; 7 nucleotides line up with TRBD1. The CDR3 covers 13 residues. Germline V gene sequence: CDR1 SGHVS, CDR2 FQNEAQ. V shed 10 bases, J shed 1 base, and the junction held 6 bases outside the gene matches. CDR3 residues: CATRQGAQETQYF. DNA of the CDR3: TGTGCCACCCGACAGGGCGCCCAAGAGACCCAGTACTTC.

This clonotype was recorded at least ten times. The chain joins TRBV9 to TRBJ2-7; 11 positions match TRBD2. The CDR3 runs to 15 residues. Germline V gives CDR1 SGDLS, CDR2 YYNGEE. With 2 bases clipped from V and 2 bases from J, the junction kept 3 bases outside the gene matches. Written as DNA, the CDR3 is TGTGCCAGCAGCGTCGGGACTAGCGGAACCTACGAGCAGTACTTC. Translation: CASSVGTSGTYEQYF.

The V gene is TRBV24-1, the J gene TRBJ2-5; 7 nucleotides match TRBD1. V was pared by 2 bases and J by 5 bases, with 7 bases of the junction left unmatched. Germline V lookup: CDR1 KGHDR, CDR2 SFDVKD. The CDR3 runs 15 residues. CDR3 in DNA: TGTGCCACCAGTGATTCCGGGACAGAAAGGGAGACCCAGTACTTC. Translation gives CATSDSGTERETQYF.

The CDR3 bases are TGTGCCAGCAGCTTTGGGTCAGAGAGCAATCAGCCCCAGCATTTT. Amino acid sequence: CASSFGSESNQPQHF. V usage is TRBV11-2 and J usage is TRBJ1-5; D is unclear. The germline V gene has CDR1 SGHAT and CDR2 FQNNGV. V was cut by 3 bases and J by 1 base, with 10 bases left in between. This CDR3 has 15 amino acids.

At least ten counts were recorded for this clonotype. This chain connects TRBV7-9 to TRBJ2-7; unclear D gene. Germline V CDR1 and CDR2: SEHNR, FQNEAQ (reference sequence). This CDR3 has 13 amino acids. Deletions cut 1 base from V and 1 base from J, with 5 bases between. CDR3 sequence (DNA): TGTGCCAGCAGCTTAGTGAGTTCCTACGAGCAGTACTTC. Protein: CASSLVSSYEQYF.

This clonotype was seen at least ten times. This chain uses TRBV11-2 with TRBJ1-2, with D possibly being TRBD1 (5 bases). CDR3 size: 15 residues. Germline assignment: CDR1 SGHAT and CDR2 FQNNGV. Trimming removed 5 bases from V and 4 bases from J, with 17 bases in between. CDR3 sequence: CASSLAGVSGYGYTF. CDR3 bases: TGTGCCAGCAGCCTAGCGGGGGTCTCGGGCTATGGCTACACCTTC.

This clonotype has ten or more counts. The chain carries TRBV15 and TRBJ2-2; no definite D call. Trimming removed 0 bases at V and 1 base at J, with 12 bases between. CDR1 is LNHNV and CDR2 is YYDKDF in the germline V gene (reference sequence). The CDR3 has 17 amino acids. The CDR3 coding sequence is TGTGCCACCAGCAGAGATACGGCAGAACAGAACACCGGGGAGCTGTTTTTT. This gives the protein CATSRDTAEQNTGELFF.

This clonotype was counted at least ten times. This sequence joins TRBV5-1 and TRBJ2-7; 10 bases are a match to TRBD1. V was clipped by 4 bases and J by 1 base; unmatched bases: 5. From germline, CDR1 is SGHRS and CDR2 YFSETQ. This CDR3 comprises 15 residues. The CDR3 nucleotides are TGCGCCAGCAGCCTAGACAGGGGGCCTTCCTACGAGCAGTACTTC. Its translation: CASSLDRGPSYEQYF.

The sample holds one count of this clonotype. The chain has TRBV27 and TRBJ2-7, with no clear D. This CDR3 has 13 residues. From germline, CDR1 is MNHEY and CDR2 SMNVEV (reference sequence). The V end lost 3 bases, the J end lost 5 bases, and 11 bases lay between the germline ends. CDR3 sequence reads: CASSFRGQNEQYF. The CDR3 DNA is TGTGCCAGCAGTTTTCGTGGTCAAAACGAGCAGTACTTC.

As to this clonotype: At one of its ends the junction is not consistent with the germline gene, which may arise from a read error. CDR3 protein: CATSVDRGRTQGAFF. The CDR3 bases are TGTGCCACCAGCGTCGACAGGGGCCGAACCCAGGGAGCTTTCTTT. The chain carries TRBV3-1 and TRBJ1-1; 8 bases fit TRBD1. This CDR3 comprises 15 residues. Germline-derived CDR1 and CDR2 are LGHDT and YNNKEL (reference sequence).

There are many counts of this clonotype. This rearrangement joins TRBV27 to TRBJ2-7; D possibly corresponds to TRBD1 (5 bases). Trimming removed 4 bases at V and 0 bases at J, with 10 bases between. Per germline, CDR1 MNHEY and CDR2 SMNVEV (reference sequence). This CDR3 contains 14 residues. The CDR3 reads CASSWGLSSYEQYF. For the CDR3, the DNA is TGTGCCAGCAGTTGGGGCCTTAGCTCCTACGAGCAGTACTTC.